The 30 T cell receptor beta chains given below trace back to one sample, sequenced in a study of blood T cell repertoires in COVID-19. Data came from immunoSEQ multiplex PCR; TCRdb stores just in-frame clones and leaves some out. Of fewer than 150,000 clones listed, about 87% were seen once; the top ten hold about 11%. Sequencing was performed on peripheral blood. All receptors come from a woman of 80 years or more with acute or convalescent COVID-19.

This clone was counted only a few times. This rearrangement joins TRBV12-2 to TRBJ1-2; TRBD1, the D gene given by the table, was not confirmed from the DNA. TRBV12-2 represents a pseudogene. This CDR3 is 17 amino acids long. CDR3: CASRTKRRDRGLNGYTF. The DNA for the CDR3 is TGTGCAAGTCGCACCAAGCGCCGGGACAGGGGGCTTAATGGCTACACCTTC.

The chain is built from TRBV6-5 and TRBJ1-2, with D tentatively TRBD1 (5 bases). The germline gives CDR1 MNHEY, CDR2 SVGAGI. V dropped 0 bases and J dropped 2 bases, with 13 bases sitting between them. The CDR3 has 16 residues. CDR3 sequence: CASSYSRQRGNYGYTF. CDR3 DNA: TGTGCCAGCAGTTACTCGAGACAGCGGGGGAACTATGGCTACACCTTC.

V gene TRBV2 combines with J gene TRBJ1-1; tentative D call: TRBD1 (5 bases). V was trimmed by 2 bases and J by 3 bases, leaving 7 bases between them. The CDR3 extends over 13 amino acids. In germline, CDR1 is SNHLY, CDR2 FYNNEI. CDR3 in DNA: TGTGCCAGCAGTGAAAGGGGATACACTGAAGCTTTCTTT. It translates to CASSERGYTEAFF.

This chain connects TRBV30 to TRBJ2-1; D is possibly TRBD1 (6 bases). Germline assignment: CDR1 GTSNPN and CDR2 SVGIG (reference sequence). V lost 4 bases and J 7 bases, leaving 17 bases between the germline ends. This CDR3 spans 14 amino acids. The DNA of the CDR3 is TGTGCCTGGAATTTCCCCGACAGGCGGAATGAGCAGTTCTTC. Protein: CAWNFPDRRNEQFF.

This CDR3 reads CASSLEGETQYF. For the CDR3, the DNA is TGCGCCAGCAGCTTGGAGGGGGAGACCCAGTACTTC. The V gene is TRBV5-1, the J gene TRBJ2-5; perhaps TRBD1 as D (5 bases). The CDR3 is made up of 12 amino acids. V lost 0 bases and J lost 5, with 5 bases in between. Germline V lookup: CDR1 SGHRS, CDR2 YFSETQ. The full variable domain, rest sourced from reference TRBV5-1 and TRBJ2-5, is KAGVTQTPRYLIKTRGQQVTLSCSPISGHRSVSWYQQTPGQGLQFLFEYFSETQRNKGNFPGRFSGRQFSNSRSEMNVSTLELGDSALYLCASSLEGETQYFGPGTRLLVL.

This chain uses TRBV23-1 with TRBJ2-1; D is unclear. TRBV23-1 is treated as an ORF (open reading frame) with a function not yet certain. There are 12 residues in the CDR3. Trimming removed 4 bases from V and 3 bases from J, with 4 bases in between. The DNA for the CDR3 is TGCGCCAGCAGTCCGAGCTACAATGAGCAGTTCTTC. Translated, it gives CASSPSYNEQFF.

The rearrangement links TRBV2 to TRBJ1-4; TRBD1 matches at 7 bases. This CDR3 has 15 amino acids. V was clipped by 6 bases and J by 8 bases; unmatched bases: 12. The germline gives CDR1 SNHLY, CDR2 FYNNEI. CDR3 DNA: TGTGCCAGCAGCCCGAACAGGGGCGTCGGCGAAAAACTGTTTTTT. It codes for CASSPNRGVGEKLFF.

The chain couples TRBV9 to TRBJ1-2, with 8 bases identical to TRBD1. In germline, CDR1 is SGDLS, CDR2 YYNGEE. Losses at the gene ends were 0 bases for V and 5 bases for J; bases not matched to a gene: 6. CDR3 size: 15 residues. CDR3 DNA sequence: TGTGCCAGCAGCGTAGATCAGGACAGGGTGTATGGCTACACCTTC. The encoded protein is CASSVDQDRVYGYTF.

A few counts support this clone. The V gene is TRBV30, the J gene TRBJ2-7; tentative D call: TRBD2 (6 bases). V was pared by 0 bases and J by 1 base, with 13 bases between. Germline lookup yields CDR1 GTSNPN and CDR2 SVGIG (reference sequence). The CDR3 has 15 amino acids. The CDR3 region is CAWSVHGGKSYEQYF. The DNA for the CDR3 is TGTGCCTGGAGTGTACATGGGGGGAAGTCCTACGAGCAGTACTTC.

The chain employs TRBV30 and TRBJ1-6, with no clear D. Germline V gives CDR1 GTSNPN, CDR2 SVGIG (reference sequence). This CDR3 is 15 amino acids long. V was trimmed by 2 bases and J by 6 bases, leaving 14 bases between them. CDR3 protein: CAWSFREFFNSPLHF. CDR3 nucleotide sequence: TGTGCCTGGAGTTTCCGGGAATTTTTTAATTCACCCCTCCACTTT.

Worth noting for this clone: The same CDR3 is also encoded by other DNA sequences in this sample. V gene TRBV5-1 combines with J gene TRBJ2-5; D remains ambiguous. CDR3 length equals 13 residues. CDR1 is SGHRS and CDR2 is YFSETQ in the germline V gene. Trimming pared 4 bases from V and 5 bases from J, leaving 12 bases between. CDR3 protein: CASSGLAGETQYF. The DNA for the CDR3 is TGCGCCAGCAGCGGCTTAGCTGGGGAGACCCAGTACTTC.

This chain uses TRBV13 with TRBJ1-1; TRBD1 matches at 8 bases. This CDR3 contains 13 residues. Germline V CDR1 and CDR2: PRHDT, FYEKMQ (reference sequence). The J segment lost 5 bases and the V segment lost 3 bases, leaving 2 bases of the junction unmatched. CDR3 sequence (DNA): TGTGCCAGCAGCTTTTACAGGGGGACTGAAGCTTTCTTT. It codes for CASSFYRGTEAFF.

The genes are TRBV18 and TRBJ2-1; D is unresolved. The length of the CDR3 is 13 residues. Germline V gene sequence: CDR1 KGHSH, CDR2 LQKENI. Trimming removed 0 bases at V and 8 bases at J, with 8 bases between. CDR3 residues: CASSPPETYEQFF. The CDR3 DNA reads TGTGCCAGCTCACCACCCGAGACTTATGAGCAGTTCTTC.

The chain joins TRBV7-9 to TRBJ2-2, with D maybe TRBD1 (5 bases). Trimming took off 6 bases at V and 4 bases at J, with 12 bases between the two ends. Germline values: CDR1 SEHNR, CDR2 FQNEAQ (reference sequence). CDR3 length: 14 amino acids. The CDR3 region is CASSFTGSTGELFF. In DNA, the CDR3 is TGTGCCAGCAGTTTTACAGGTTCCACCGGGGAGCTGTTTTTT.

The chain combines TRBV18 with TRBJ2-5; D is perhaps TRBD1 (5 bases). The CDR3 runs to 14 residues. Trimming took 0 bases from V and 4 from J, leaving 9 bases between them. The germline V gene encodes CDR1 KGHSH and CDR2 LQKENI. CDR3 nucleotide sequence: TGTGCCAGCTCACCACCCGACAGCCGAGAGACCCAGTACTTC. Translation gives CASSPPDSRETQYF.

The rearrangement links TRBV19 to TRBJ1-2; 7 positions agree with TRBD1. This CDR3 contains 14 residues. The V gene's germline CDR1 is LNHDA and CDR2 SQIVND (reference sequence). With V trimmed by 3 bases and J by 5 bases, 6 bases remained unmatched. The CDR3 protein is CASSITDRRYGYTF. The CDR3 nucleotides read TGTGCCAGTAGTATCACGGACAGGAGATATGGCTACACCTTC.

This chain joins TRBV6-6 and TRBJ1-2; TRBD1 agrees at 7 bases. The V segment lost 7 bases and the J segment 5 bases; nucleotides outside the gene matches: 7. Germline CDR1 reads MNHNY; CDR2 reads SVGAGI (reference sequence). The CDR3 is 13 residues long. The CDR3 sequence is CASIDTGAYGYTF. CDR3 DNA: TGTGCCAGCATCGATACAGGGGCTTATGGCTACACCTTC.

This chain links TRBV7-2 with TRBJ2-1; D not resolved. Trimming stripped 2 bases from V and 0 bases from J, with 8 bases between. The CDR3 is made up of 15 amino acids. The V gene's germline CDR1 is SGHTA and CDR2 FQGNSA. CDR3 in amino acids: CASSLNRRSYNEQFF. CDR3 sequence (DNA): TGTGCCAGCAGCTTAAACAGACGCTCCTACAATGAGCAGTTCTTC.

This chain uses TRBV19 with TRBJ2-5; TRBD1 matches at 7 bases. CDR1 LNHDA and CDR2 SQIVND come from the germline V gene (reference sequence). J lost 5 bases, V lost 0 bases, and 6 bases had no gene match. The CDR3 has 15 amino acids. The CDR3 region has the DNA TGTGCCAGTAGTATAGAGGGCAGGGGGAAGGAGACCCAGTACTTC. Its protein is CASSIEGRGKETQYF.

This rearrangement joins TRBV7-3 to TRBJ1-2; D might be TRBD1 (6 bases). Germline assignment: CDR1 SGHTA and CDR2 FQGTGA. V was cut by 5 bases and J by 3 bases, with 16 bases left in between. The CDR3 contains 15 residues. CDR3 sequence: CASSPVGGMDYGYTF. The CDR3 bases are TGTGCCAGCAGCCCCGTAGGGGGAATGGACTATGGCTACACCTTC.

The chain joins TRBV19 to TRBJ1-2, with 12 bases fitting TRBD1. J gave up 7 bases and V 8 bases, and 11 bases lay outside the gene matches. Looked up from germline, CDR1 is LNHDA and CDR2 is SQIVND (reference sequence). CDR3 length: 15 amino acids. CDR3 bases: TGTGCCAGTTCTCCCAGCCGGGACAGGGGGCCTGGCTACACCTTC. Protein product: CASSPSRDRGPGYTF.

This clone was observed once. The V gene is TRBV7-6, the J gene TRBJ2-7; tentative D call: TRBD1 (6 bases). Germline-derived CDR1 and CDR2 are SGHVS and FNYEAQ. Trimming left V 5 bases short and J 0 bases short, with 14 bases between. CDR3 length equals 15 residues. The CDR3, as DNA: TGTGCCAGCAGCCCCCAGGGGTCCTACTCCTACGAGCAGTACTTC. It specifies CASSPQGSYSYEQYF.

This clone was detected only once. The V and J genes are TRBV2 and TRBJ2-7; D unclear. Trimming shortened V by 3 bases and J by 4 bases, and 10 bases separated the two germline ends. CDR3 length equals 13 residues. The germline V gene has CDR1 SNHLY and CDR2 FYNNEI. The CDR3 reads CASSDGPSYEQYF. CDR3 coding DNA: TGTGCCAGCAGTGATGGGCCCAGTTACGAGCAGTACTTC. Drawing the rest from reference TRBV2 and TRBJ2-7, the complete variable domain is EPEVTQTPSHQVTQMGQEVILRCVPISNHLYFYWYRQILGQKVEFLVSFYNNEISEKSEIFDDQFSVERPDGSNFTLKIRSTKLEDSAMYFCASSDGPSYEQYFGPGTRLTVT.

The rearrangement uses TRBV7-2 and TRBJ1-3; tentatively, D is TRBD1 (6 bases). The germline gives CDR1 SGHTA, CDR2 FQGNSA. CDR3 length equals 15 residues. V dropped 5 bases and J dropped 4 bases, with 15 bases sitting between them. The CDR3 sequence is CASSTQGPGGNTIYF. CDR3 DNA sequence: TGTGCCAGCAGCACACAGGGACCCGGAGGAAACACCATATATTTT.

The gene calls are TRBV11-3 and TRBJ2-1, with D unresolved. V was shortened by 2 bases and J by 5 bases, with 7 bases between the two germline ends. The CDR3 extends over 13 amino acids. The germline V gene has CDR1 SGHNT and CDR2 YENEEA. CDR3 bases: TGTGCCAGCAGCTTAACAGCCGACAATGAGCAGTTCTTC. Protein: CASSLTADNEQFF.

J is TRBJ1-5 and V is TRBV6-2 or TRBV6-3; D unresolved. From germline, CDR1 is MNHEY and CDR2 SVGEGT. This CDR3 has 14 amino acids. V shed 4 bases and J shed 0 bases, with 7 bases lying between them. The CDR3 DNA reads as TGTGCCAGCAGTTCGGGGATTAGCAATCAGCCCCAGCATTTT. This encodes CASSSGISNQPQHF.

The genes are TRBV19 and TRBJ1-1; D remains unclear. The germline V gene encodes CDR1 LNHDA and CDR2 SQIVND (reference sequence). The CDR3 is 16 residues long. V lost 2 bases and J 5 bases, leaving 18 bases between the germline ends. CDR3 residues: CASSISRDLFGTEAFF. In DNA, the CDR3 is TGTGCCAGTAGTATAAGCCGGGATTTATTCGGGACTGAAGCTTTCTTT.

J is TRBJ2-4 and V is TRBV7-2; tentative D call: TRBD2 (7 bases). The CDR3 is made up of 17 amino acids. Germline V gene data show CDR1 as SGHTA and CDR2 as FQGNSA. Trimming shortened V by 3 bases and J by 5 bases, and 20 bases separated the two germline ends. CDR3 sequence reads: CASSFRGTIGVQNIQYF. CDR3 nucleotides: TGTGCCAGCAGCTTTAGGGGGACTATCGGGGTCCAAAACATTCAGTACTTC.

This clone was observed once. The chain is built from TRBV29-1 and TRBJ2-3; 8 nucleotides match TRBD1. The V and J ends lost 7 bases and 9 bases, in that order; junction bases with no gene match: 9. This CDR3 has 12 amino acids. Germline lookup yields CDR1 SQVTM and CDR2 ANQGSEA. The CDR3 is CSATDRVSTQYF. In DNA form, the CDR3 reads TGCAGCGCAACGGACAGGGTGTCGACGCAGTATTTT.

This sequence joins TRBV11-2 and TRBJ2-1; tentatively, D is TRBD2 (7 bases). V was trimmed by 1 base and J by 9 bases, leaving 19 bases between them. Looked up from germline, CDR1 is SGHAT and CDR2 is FQNNGV. This CDR3 comprises 16 residues. The CDR3: CASSLGTWGGGGEQFF. The CDR3 DNA sequence: TGTGCCAGCAGCTTAGGAACTTGGGGCGGGGGCGGTGAGCAGTTCTTC.